The rows below give T cell receptor beta chains drawn from one sample of a study of cytomegalovirus exposure and HLA in healthy donors. Sequencing used immunoSEQ multiplex PCR; TCRdb keeps in-frame clones, though not all of them. This table holds tens of thousands of clones, around 71% found once. Sequenced material: PBMCs. The receptors were sampled from a man younger than 40 in good health and CMV-seronegative. Both conserved end residues are part of each CDR3. The D gene is left open where the match is weak. A row's size may be missing; if present it is once, few, many or a size class.

TRBV30	NA	NA	TRBJ1-6	CAWSGSRAGVSSSPLHF	TGTGCCTGGAGCGGAAGTAGGGCAGGGGTTTCAAGTTCACCCCTCCACTTT
TRBV19	NA	TRBD2	TRBJ2-7	CASRKGREGGEQYF	TGTGCCAGTAGAAAAGGGCGGGAGGGAGGCGAGCAGTACTTC
TRBV2	few	NA	TRBJ2-2	CAPALTGNTGELFF	TGTGCCCCAGCATTGACAGGGAACACCGGGGAGCTGTTTTTT
TRBV6-6	NA	NA	TRBJ1-5	CASSYSLGLGQPQHF	TGTGCCAGCAGTTACTCACTAGGGTTGGGACAGCCCCAGCATTTT
TRBV27	NA	NA	TRBJ2-3	CASSPDRLAGRDTQYF	TGTGCCAGCAGTCCGGACAGACTAGCAGGAAGAGATACGCAGTATTTT
TRBV6-4	NA	NA	TRBJ1-5	CASSDGGETNQPQHF	TGTGCCAGCAGTGACGGGGGCGAGACCAATCAGCCCCAGCATTTT
TRBV10-3	NA	TRBD1	TRBJ1-1	CAISGTGGGTEAFF	TGTGCCATCAGTGGAACAGGGGGCGGCACTGAAGCTTTCTTT
TRBV2	NA	NA	TRBJ1-1	CASKRQPNTEAFF	TGTGCCAGCAAGAGGCAGCCGAACACTGAAGCTTTCTTT
TRBV27	NA	NA	TRBJ1-2	CASSYKGVSFGSGYGYTF	TGTGCCAGCAGCTATAAGGGGGTTAGTTTCGGGTCGGGCTATGGCTACACCTTC
TRBV7-9	NA	NA	TRBJ1-1	CASSLGTLAFF	TGTGCCAGCAGCCTAGGGACTCTTGCTTTCTTT
TRBV10-3	few	NA	TRBJ1-1	CAIRGGRTVTGTEAFF	TGTGCCATCAGGGGGGGACGGACCGTCACCGGCACTGAAGCTTTCTTT
TRBV7-2	once	NA	TRBJ1-1	CASSLGGFKAFF	TGTGCCAGCAGCTTGGGGGGGTTTAAAGCTTTCTTT
TRBV28	NA	TRBD1	TRBJ1-1	CASSRGFASEAFF	TGTGCCAGCAGCAGGGGGTTCGCGTCTGAAGCTTTCTTT
TRBV29-1	NA	TRBD2	TRBJ2-5	CSVGGLAGKGETQYF	TGCAGCGTTGGCGGACTAGCGGGAAAGGGGGAGACCCAGTACTTC
TRBV28	NA	NA	TRBJ1-2	CASSPQDRRGYTF	TGTGCCAGCAGTCCCCAAGACAGGCGGGGCTACACCTTC
TRBV19	few	NA	TRBJ2-7	CASSIDGGSIYEQYF	TGTGCCAGTAGTATAGACGGGGGATCCATCTACGAGCAGTACTTC
TRBV9	NA	TRBD1	TRBJ1-6	CASSLTGQGGLGSPLHF	TGTGCCAGCAGCCTAACCGGACAGGGGGGCCTTGGATCACCCCTCCACTTT
TRBV28	NA	TRBD1	TRBJ2-1	CASSPRTGKVSYNEQFF	TGTGCCAGCAGTCCAAGGACAGGGAAAGTCTCCTACAATGAGCAGTTCTTC
TRBV30	NA	NA	TRBJ2-3	CAWSEKLTDTQYF	TGTGCCTGGAGTGAGAAACTCACAGATACGCAGTATTTT
TRBV7-2	NA	NA	TRBJ1-5	CASSFYSNQPQHF	TGTGCCAGCAGCTTCTATAGCAATCAGCCCCAGCATTTT
TRBV25-1	few	NA	TRBJ2-7	CASSEPPLPSSYEQYF	TGTGCCAGCAGTGAACCCCCCCTTCCGAGCTCCTACGAGCAGTACTTC
TRBV30	NA	NA	TRBJ1-1	CAWRLQGNTEAFF	TGTGCCTGGAGGCTACAGGGGAACACTGAAGCTTTCTTT
TRBV2	NA	NA	TRBJ1-1	CASSVQGYTEAFF	TGTGCCAGCAGTGTACAGGGCTACACTGAAGCTTTCTTT
TRBV6-1	NA	TRBD1	TRBJ1-4	CASSGQGSEKLFF	TGTGCCAGCAGTGGACAGGGGTCTGAAAAACTGTTTTTT